The entry below describes one T cell receptor (beta chain). Participant ages covered roughly 18 to 89 years across about 22 US areas. Symptom resolution, clearance, or two negative PCRs marked donors in Cohort 3 as recovered. Study processing details: Amplification of reference gene primers was used by the study to estimate nucleated cell counts. Here immunoSEQ multiplex PCR was the method, and the copy in TCRdb shows in-frame clones only, minus some. The V and J calls and clone size are taken from that table; D and trimming were inferred from the DNA. The sample has approximately 260,000 clones; roughly nine tenths are singletons. This CDR3 has 14 amino acids. V lost 6 bases, J lost 0 bases, and 9 bases lay in between. Germline V lookup: CDR1 MNHEY, CDR2 SMNVEV (reference sequence). This entry belongs to a study of blood T cell repertoires in COVID-19. Study background: There were acute and convalescent COVID-19 samples, and they came from the United States, Italy and Spain.

The sequenced sample was PBMCs or T cells enriched from blood (not recorded which). The receptor was derived from a woman aged 55-69 years who had recovered from COVID-19. The rearrangement joins TRBV27 to TRBJ1-3, with D possibly being TRBD1 (6 bases). CDR3 DNA: TGTGCCAGCAGCTGGACAGCCTCTGGAAACACCATATATTTT. This encodes CASSWTASGNTIYF.